The 16 T cell receptor beta chains listed next were all sequenced from one sample in a study of control samples from healthy donors and cancer patients. Repertoires were generated with immunoSEQ multiplex PCR, while TCRdb's copy carries only in-frame clones and drops some. Of fewer than 200,000 clones detected, approximately 94% appear once; the ten largest clones hold 13% to 15%. Source material: PBMCs. Receptor source: a man aged 55 to 70 with colorectal cancer.

The CDR3 nucleotides are TGCGCCAGCAGTGGGGGCGTTACGAACACCGGGGAGCTGTTTTTT. It specifies CASSGGVTNTGELFF. This chain connects TRBV5-1 to TRBJ2-2, with TRBD1 as a possible D gene (6 bases). Germline assignment: CDR1 SGHRS and CDR2 YFSETQ. V lost 5 bases to trimming and J lost 0 bases, with 11 bases between them. This CDR3 region has 15 residues.

Written as DNA, the CDR3 is TGTGCCAGCAGTTTATCCCGGGGGCTCGATACGCAGTATTTT. As protein: CASSLSRGLDTQYF. The chain links TRBV27 to TRBJ2-3, with D possibly called TRBD1 or TRBD2 (6 bases each). The V end was cut by 0 bases, the J end by 6 bases, with 10 bases between. The CDR3 is 14 amino acids. The germline CDR1 and CDR2 sequences are MNHEY and SMNVEV (reference sequence).

The chain recombines TRBV29-1 with TRBJ1-1; D ambiguous. This CDR3 spans 13 amino acids. Trimming took 2 bases from V and 1 from J, leaving 8 bases between them. Germline loops: CDR1 SQVTM, CDR2 ANQGSEA. The CDR3 sequence: CSVEITENTEAFF. DNA of the CDR3: TGCAGCGTTGAAATTACGGAGAACACTGAAGCTTTCTTT. Complete variable domain (other parts from reference TRBV29-1 and TRBJ1-1): SAVISQKPSRDICQRGTSLTIQCQVDSQVTMMFWYRQQPGQSLTLIATANQGSEATYESGFVIDKFPISRPNLTFSTLTVSNMSPEDSSIYLCSVEITENTEAFFGQGTRLTVV.

This chain uses TRBV6-2 or TRBV6-3 with TRBJ1-2; 9 bases align to TRBD1. J was trimmed by 5 bases and V by 4 bases; bases with no gene match: 8. Germline V gene sequence: CDR1 MNHEY, CDR2 SVGEGT. The CDR3 is made up of 15 amino acids. The CDR3 DNA sequence: TGTGCCAGCAGTTCCATAGGGACAGGGAGGTATGGCTACACCTTC. It is translated as CASSSIGTGRYGYTF.

The gene calls are TRBV6-5 and TRBJ1-2; D remains unclear. CDR3 length: 12 residues. V gave up 6 bases and J gave up 7 bases, with 12 bases separating them. Germline assignment: CDR1 MNHEY and CDR2 SVGAGI. CDR3 protein: CASRTPRGGYTF. For the CDR3, the DNA is TGTGCCAGCAGGACCCCCCGTGGTGGCTACACCTTC.

CDR3 amino acids: CASSESGATNEKLFF. CDR3 nucleotides: TGTGCCAGCAGTGAATCCGGGGCAACTAATGAAAAACTGTTTTTT. V usage is TRBV25-1 and J usage is TRBJ1-4, with D hard to call. V was pared by 1 base and J by 0 bases, with 6 bases between. The CDR3 totals 15 residues. Germline-derived CDR1 and CDR2 are MGHDK and SYGVNS.

This chain joins TRBV30 and TRBJ1-1, with no clear D. V lost 2 bases, J lost 5 bases, and 15 bases lay in between. The CDR3 runs 14 residues. Germline V gives CDR1 GTSNPN, CDR2 SVGIG (reference sequence). CDR3 residues: CAWSRGKSGTEAFF. The DNA of the CDR3 is TGTGCCTGGAGTCGAGGTAAGTCAGGAACTGAAGCTTTCTTT.

The chain has TRBV27 and TRBJ1-2; TRBD1 matches at 10 bases. Germline V gene lookup returns CDR1 MNHEY and CDR2 SMNVEV (reference sequence). CDR3 size: 12 residues. V gave up 7 bases and J gave up 8 bases; unmatched junction bases: 4. CDR3: CASKTGGGGYTF. The CDR3 DNA sequence: TGTGCCAGCAAGACAGGGGGCGGGGGCTACACCTTC.

J is TRBJ2-7 and V is TRBV5-1, with D unresolved. The length of the CDR3 is 17 residues. CDR1 is SGHRS, CDR2 YFSETQ, per germline. Trimming shortened V by 0 bases and J by 0 bases, and 16 bases separated the two germline ends. The CDR3 loop reads CASSLGGFLQDSYEQYF. In nucleotides, the CDR3 is TGCGCCAGCAGCTTGGGTGGTTTCTTGCAGGACTCCTACGAGCAGTACTTC.

This chain connects TRBV30 to TRBJ2-5; D possibly corresponds to TRBD2 (5 bases). The CDR3 extends over 14 amino acids. The V end was cut by 0 bases, the J end by 1 base, with 9 bases between. CDR1 is GTSNPN, CDR2 SVGIG, per germline (reference sequence). CDR3 in amino acids: CAWSVTSIQETQYF. CDR3 coding DNA: TGTGCCTGGAGTGTCACTAGTATCCAAGAGACCCAGTACTTC.

The chain joins TRBV28 to TRBJ2-7, with D possibly being TRBD1 (6 bases). Trimming shortened V by 3 bases and J by 6 bases, and 18 bases separated the two germline ends. Per the germline V gene, CDR1 is MDHEN and CDR2 is SYDVKM. CDR3 length: 15 residues. The CDR3 is CASSFAPQGRGEQYF. Written as DNA, the CDR3 is TGTGCCAGCAGTTTCGCCCCACAGGGTAGGGGCGAGCAGTACTTC.

The chain is built from TRBV3-1 (or the pseudogene TRBV3-2) and TRBJ1-1, with a possible D match to TRBD1 (5 bases). Trimming took 3 bases from V and 2 from J, leaving 7 bases between them. The germline CDR1 and CDR2 sequences are LGHDT and YNNKEL (reference sequence). This CDR3 contains 13 residues. The chain's CDR3 is CASSQGGNTEAFF. DNA of the CDR3: TGTGCCAGCAGCCAGGGGGGAAACACTGAAGCTTTCTTT.

The chain joins TRBV7-9 to TRBJ1-2; D not certain. Trimming left V 3 bases short and J 6 bases short, with 14 bases between. The germline gives CDR1 SEHNR, CDR2 FQNEAQ (reference sequence). The CDR3 contains 14 residues. In DNA, the CDR3 is TGTGCCAGCAGCTTCAGCGGACGGAGGGATGGCTACACCTTC. This gives the protein CASSFSGRRDGYTF.

This chain connects TRBV19 to TRBJ1-5; 7 bases fit TRBD1. Trimming removed 6 bases from V and 5 bases from J; junction bases left unmatched: 10. This CDR3 spans 15 amino acids. CDR1 LNHDA and CDR2 SQIVND come from the germline V gene (reference sequence). Here the CDR3 reads CASSPGQQHDQPQHF. CDR3 bases: TGTGCCAGTAGCCCGGGACAGCAACACGATCAGCCCCAGCATTTT.

The chain couples TRBV6-4 to TRBJ1-6; D remains unclear. V lost 6 bases and J 8 bases, leaving 11 bases between the germline ends. Per germline, CDR1 MRHNA and CDR2 SNTAGT. The CDR3 is 13 amino acids. The CDR3 is CASSLRPDSPLHF. CDR3 bases: TGTGCCAGCAGCCTTCGTCCCGATTCACCCCTCCACTTT.

The V gene is TRBV30, the J gene TRBJ1-2; D is perhaps TRBD1 (5 bases). Trimming pared 0 bases from V and 8 bases from J, leaving 16 bases between. Looked up from germline, CDR1 is GTSNPN and CDR2 is SVGIG (reference sequence). The CDR3 is 14 residues long. The chain's CDR3 is CAWSVGATARGYTF. For the CDR3, the DNA is TGTGCCTGGAGTGTAGGGGCGACAGCACGGGGCTACACCTTC.